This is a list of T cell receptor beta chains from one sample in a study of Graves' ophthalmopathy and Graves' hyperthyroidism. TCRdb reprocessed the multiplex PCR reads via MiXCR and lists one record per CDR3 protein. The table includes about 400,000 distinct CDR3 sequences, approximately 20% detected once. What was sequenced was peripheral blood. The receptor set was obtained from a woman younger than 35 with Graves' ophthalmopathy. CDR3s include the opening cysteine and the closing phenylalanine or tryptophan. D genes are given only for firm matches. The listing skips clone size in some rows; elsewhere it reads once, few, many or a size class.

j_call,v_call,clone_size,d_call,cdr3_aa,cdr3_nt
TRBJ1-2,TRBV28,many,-,CASSPLGEMGGYTF,TGTGCCAGCAGTCCTCTCGGGGAGATGGGCGGCTACACCTTC
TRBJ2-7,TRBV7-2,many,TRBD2,CASSFVFTAPREGQYF,TGTGCCAGCAGCTTTGTATTTACGGCACCCCGGGAGGGGCAGTACTTC
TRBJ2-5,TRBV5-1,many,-,CASSPWDQQETQYF,TGCGCCAGCAGCCCGTGGGACCAACAAGAGACCCAGTACTTC
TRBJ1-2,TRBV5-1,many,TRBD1,CASSFRTGTPNYGYTF,TGCGCCAGCAGCTTTCGGACAGGAACTCCTAACTATGGCTACACCTTC
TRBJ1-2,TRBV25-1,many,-,CASSEFQSNYGYTF,TGTGCCAGCAGTGAATTTCAGTCGAACTATGGCTACACCTTC
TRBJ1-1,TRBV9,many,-,CASSGRETSPTEAFF,TGTGCCAGCAGCGGCCGGGAAACCTCCCCCACTGAAGCTTTCTTT
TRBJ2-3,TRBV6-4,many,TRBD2,CASSDGLATDTQYF,TGTGCCAGCAGTGACGGACTAGCCACAGATACGCAGTATTTT
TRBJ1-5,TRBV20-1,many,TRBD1,CSALDRGRPWSNQPQHF,TGCAGTGCTCTTGACAGGGGGCGGCCTTGGAGCAATCAGCCCCAGCATTTT
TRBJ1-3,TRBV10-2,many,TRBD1,CASQGATGNTIYF,TGCGCCAGCCAGGGGGCTACTGGAAACACCATATATTTT
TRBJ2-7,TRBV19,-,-,CASSIEGLREQYF,TGTGCCAGTAGTATAGAAGGACTGCGGGAGCAGTACTTC
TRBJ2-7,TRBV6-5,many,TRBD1,CASSYVGQGVHEQYF,TGTGCCAGCAGTTACGTGGGACAGGGGGTCCACGAGCAGTACTTC
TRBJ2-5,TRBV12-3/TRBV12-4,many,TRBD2,CASSFSGSSGQETQYF,TGTGCCAGCAGTTTTTCGGGCTCTAGCGGCCAAGAGACCCAGTACTTC
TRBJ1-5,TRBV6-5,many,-,CASSYRVINQPQHF,TGTGCCAGCAGCTACCGGGTTATCAATCAGCCCCAGCATTTT
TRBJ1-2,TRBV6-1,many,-,CASRTGALANYGYTF,TGTGCCAGCAGAACAGGCGCCCTAGCTAACTATGGCTACACCTTC
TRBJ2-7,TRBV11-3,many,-,CASSLVTGSGEQYF,TGTGCCAGCAGCTTAGTAACAGGCTCTGGGGAGCAGTACTTC
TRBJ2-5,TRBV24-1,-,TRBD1,CATSDSTGTGTYF,TGTGCCACCAGTGACTCAACCGGGACAGGCACCTACTTC
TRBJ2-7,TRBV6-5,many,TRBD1,CASSPDRAPGEQYF,TGTGCCAGCAGTCCCGACAGGGCCCCCGGAGAGCAGTACTTC
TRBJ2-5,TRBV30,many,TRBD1,CAWSRGTGGRQETQYF,TGTGCCTGGAGTAGGGGGACAGGGGGCAGGCAAGAGACCCAGTACTTC